The entry that follows covers one T cell receptor beta chain sequence. Its antigen is unidentified. TCRdb re-analysed the reads in MiXCR, keeping a single row per CDR3 protein. The table has fewer than 850,000 distinct CDR3 sequences, 25% to 30% seen once. The data originate from a study of T cell repertoires in cytomegalovirus infection. In the study overall: TCR beta signatures that were public indicated CMV infection and matching HLA type.

General study results and limits: Cumulative frequency of public TCR beta families picked out carriers of CMV plus the relevant HLA.

The source was cultured CD8+ T cells from PBMCs, collected from culture after CMV antigen stimulation. This TCR derives from a human donor in good health (CMV status not recorded). Some clones in this sample may be carry-over from other donors' samples.

The CDR3 loop is CATSSSKTGTFPGYTF. CDR3 bases: TGTGCCACCAGCAGTTCCAAAACAGGGACTTTTCCTGGCTACACCTTC. The rearrangement joins TRBV15 to TRBJ1-2; TRBD1 is a possible D gene (6 bases). CDR3 length: 16 residues. Germline values: CDR1 LNHNV, CDR2 YYDKDF (reference sequence). Trimming removed 3 bases at V and 7 bases at J, with 21 bases between.